The 10 T cell receptor beta chains presented below share a single source sample, sequenced in a study of blood T cell repertoires in COVID-19 (TCRdb year 2020). Library method: the immunoSEQ multiplex PCR assay. The clones in this table, taken by TCRdb from immuneACCESS, are in-frame only. Not every clone is retained; where verified, under half of the shortfall comes from an unresolved V gene, and the cause of the rest is unknown. A total of 110,000 or so clones appear in this sample, 75% to 90% of them only once. Roughly 8% of the sample rests with the top ten. The sample comprised peripheral blood. These receptors were obtained from a woman between 35 and 50 years old with acute or convalescent COVID-19.

This clone was found once. J is TRBJ2-7 and V is TRBV5-1, with 7 bases lining up with TRBD2. V was clipped by 4 bases and J by 1 base; unmatched bases: 5. CDR1 is SGHRS, CDR2 YFSETQ, per germline. The CDR3 consists of 14 residues. CDR3 bases: TGCGCCAGCAGCCCGGACGGGGGGTCCTACGAGCAGTACTTC. Its translation: CASSPDGGSYEQYF.

This clone was found many times. This sequence joins TRBV6-5 and TRBJ1-2; 11 nucleotides agree with TRBD1. In germline, CDR1 is MNHEY, CDR2 SVGAGI. There are 15 residues in the CDR3. V lost 5 bases and J lost 5; bases outside the gene matches: 7. The CDR3 loop is CASSRTGGLVYGYTF. CDR3 DNA sequence: TGTGCCAGCAGTAGGACAGGGGGCCTGGTTTATGGCTACACCTTC.

The chain carries TRBV5-1 and TRBJ1-1; possible D gene TRBD1, 6 bases. This CDR3 is 13 amino acids long. From germline, CDR1 is SGHRS and CDR2 YFSETQ. Trimming took off 7 bases at V and 5 bases at J, with 15 bases between the two ends. CDR3 DNA sequence: TGCGCCAGCGCCTTACAGGGCACAACTGAAGCTTTCTTT. Encoded protein: CASALQGTTEAFF.

The rearrangement joins TRBV18 to TRBJ2-6; D not resolved. Trimming removed 0 bases at V and 4 bases at J, with 13 bases between. This CDR3 has 17 amino acids. CDR1 and CDR2 from the germline V gene are KGHSH and LQKENI. CDR3: CASSPPMRFSGANVLTF. DNA of the CDR3: TGTGCCAGCTCACCACCTATGAGGTTTTCAGGGGCCAACGTCCTGACTTTC.

This chain connects TRBV7-6 to TRBJ2-1; maybe TRBD2 (7 bases). CDR3 size: 17 residues. V was clipped by 1 base and J by 4 bases, with 17 bases between them. Germline lookup yields CDR1 SGHVS and CDR2 FNYEAQ. DNA of the CDR3: TGTGCCAGCAGCTTAGATTTTGGGGGGGCCGGGTACAATGAGCAGTTCTTC. It specifies CASSLDFGGAGYNEQFF.

The chain is built from TRBV29-1 and TRBJ1-2, with 7 bases fitting TRBD1. The CDR3 sequence is 13 residues long. V dropped 5 bases and J dropped 1; count of bases not matched to a gene: 4. Germline loops: CDR1 SQVTM, CDR2 ANQGSEA. The CDR3 protein is CSVSSGGNYGYTF. The DNA for the CDR3 is TGCAGCGTTTCGTCAGGGGGTAACTATGGCTACACCTTC.

The J gene is TRBJ2-7, the V gene TRBV5-1; tentatively, D is TRBD1 (6 bases). This CDR3 has 13 residues. V lost 3 bases to trimming and J lost 2 bases, with 9 bases between them. The germline V gene has CDR1 SGHRS and CDR2 YFSETQ. The CDR3 sequence is CASSSGATYEQYF. CDR3 sequence (DNA): TGCGCCAGCAGCTCAGGGGCTACCTACGAGCAGTACTTC.

This rearrangement joins TRBV2 to TRBJ2-1; TRBD2 is a possible D gene (5 bases). Germline-derived CDR1 and CDR2 are SNHLY and FYNNEI. V was trimmed by 8 bases and J by 6 bases, leaving 17 bases between them. This CDR3 has 14 amino acids. The CDR3 nucleotides read TGTGCCAGCTTGCGAGGGTTGGTGTTCAATGAGCAGTTCTTC. Translating it yields CASLRGLVFNEQFF.

The chain combines TRBV27 with TRBJ1-2; 11 nucleotides agree with TRBD1. This CDR3 contains 16 residues. Germline trimming cut 6 bases from V and 4 bases from J; bases unmatched to any gene: 10. Germline CDR1 reads MNHEY; CDR2 reads SMNVEV (reference sequence). CDR3 sequence reads: CASRSFPDRGPYGYTF. The CDR3 nucleotides read TGTGCCAGCAGAAGTTTCCCGGACAGGGGGCCCTATGGCTACACCTTC.

V gene TRBV7-6 combines with J gene TRBJ1-2; D unresolved. This CDR3 region has 13 residues. Germline CDR1 is SGHVS and CDR2 is FNYEAQ. The V end lost 5 bases, the J end lost 10 bases, and 17 bases lay between the germline ends. CDR3 bases: TGTGCCAGCAGCCCGGGGTTTCGAAGTGACTACACCTTC. Its translation is CASSPGFRSDYTF.